This TCR beta chain appears in the sequencing data of a study of CD8+CD57+ T cells in acquired aplastic anemia. General study findings and limits: A set of 25 to 30 CD8+ CDR3 sequences was shared between patients and controls, and these sequences appeared highly expressed in patients.

All patients picked for sequencing had shown, by flow cytometry, an expansion of CD8+CD57+ cells. Blood came from patients not yet given any therapy. Germline CDR1 is SNHLY and CDR2 is FYNNEI. The CDR3 length is 13 residues. V was trimmed by 6 bases and J by 0 bases, leaving 9 bases between them. CDR3 and TCR beta VDJ profiling relied on a genomic DNA template. One entry per CDR3 protein, called by TCRdb with MiXCR from the reads. The data show more than 150,000 distinct CDR3 sequences, approximately 48% seen once. This clonotype was observed at least ten times. Its cognate antigen is unknown. This chain links TRBV2 with TRBJ2-7; D not resolved. The sequence came from a human donor with aplastic anemia. The sequenced sample consisted of sorted CD4+, CD8+, or CD8+CD57+ T cells (not recorded which) from PBMCs. CDR3 sequence reads: CASSRIDSYEQYF. The DNA of the CDR3 is TGTGCCAGCAGCAGGATCGACTCCTACGAGCAGTACTTC.